The rows below give T cell receptor beta chains drawn from one sample of a study of Ad26.COV2.S vaccination and SARS-CoV-2 variants. Profiling relied on immunoSEQ multiplex PCR, and the TCRdb table lists in-frame clones only, not all of them. The sample lists over 200,000 clones, roughly 90% occurring once. This specimen consisted of peripheral blood, obtained in a trial of Ad26.COV2.S vaccine versus placebo. The receptors stem from a person between 18 and 59 years old who received the Ad26.COV2.S COVID-19 vaccine or a placebo. The CDR3 runs from the conserved cysteine through the conserved F or W. The D gene is left open where the match is weak. Clone size appears in some rows only: once, few, many, or a class for an expanded clone.

d_call | j_call | v_call | clone_size | cdr3_nt | cdr3_aa
TRBD1 | TRBJ1-2 | TRBV11-3 | - | TGTGCCAGCAGCTCACCCCTAAGACAGGGCGGCTACTATGGCTACACCTTC | CASSSPLRQGGYYGYTF
TRBD1 | TRBJ1-6 | TRBV18 | - | TGTGCCAGCTCACCACTACCACTACCGGGACAGGGCTTTAATTCACCCCTCCACTTT | CASSPLPLPGQGFNSPLHF
- | TRBJ2-1 | TRBV7-6 | - | TGTGCCAGCAGCTTAGGTCAAAACAATGAGCAGTTCTTC | CASSLGQNNEQFF
- | TRBJ2-2 | TRBV7-2 | - | TGTGCCAGCGCTGGGGGCCCTACCGGGGAGCTGTTTTTT | CASAGGPTGELFF
TRBD1 | TRBJ2-7 | TRBV4-3 | - | TGCGCCAGCAGCCAGGACAGGGGGATCTACGAGCAGTACTTC | CASSQDRGIYEQYF
- | TRBJ1-4 | TRBV30 | - | TGTGCCTGGAGAGAAAACCTCCGGGCAGGTTGGGGAGGGGAAAAACTGTTTTTT | CAWRENLRAGWGGEKLFF
- | TRBJ2-1 | TRBV19 | - | TGTGCCAGTAGTATAGGCGGGAACAATGAGCAGTTCTTC | CASSIGGNNEQFF
TRBD2 | TRBJ2-7 | TRBV6-5 | - | TGTGCCAGCAGTCAGACTAGCGTATACTACGAGCAGTACTTC | CASSQTSVYYEQYF
- | TRBJ2-2 | TRBV9 | - | TGTGCCAGCAGCGTGGGGGGCCGGGGCACCGGGGAGCTGTTTTTT | CASSVGGRGTGELFF
- | TRBJ2-1 | TRBV27 | once | TGTGCCAGCAGCCAATTAGGGGGGTCCAACTACAATGAGCAGTTCTTC | CASSQLGGSNYNEQFF
- | TRBJ2-1 | TRBV14 | - | TGTGCCAGCAGCCAAGTCAGGGGCCGTAACAATGAGCAGTTCTTC | CASSQVRGRNNEQFF
TRBD2 | TRBJ2-2 | TRBV19 | once | TGTGCCAGTAGTGGGAGACATACTAGCGGTACAGGCTCCGGGGAGCTGTTTTTT | CASSGRHTSGTGSGELFF
- | TRBJ2-5 | TRBV28 | - | TGTGCCAGCAGTTCCATACAAGCCGGGGTGACCCAGTACTTC | CASSSIQAGVTQYF
- | TRBJ2-1 | TRBV6-2/TRBV6-3 | - | TGTGCCAGCAGTCGACTAGACAATGAGCAGTTCTTC | CASSRLDNEQFF
- | TRBJ2-5 | TRBV6-5 | - | TGTGCCAGCAGCCCCGGGGGGCTGTTCGAAGAGACCCAGTACTTC | CASSPGGLFEETQYF
TRBD1 | TRBJ2-7 | TRBV5-4 | - | TGTGCCAGCAGCTCGGCCGGGACAGGGTTATACGAGCAGTACTTC | CASSSAGTGLYEQYF
TRBD2 | TRBJ2-1 | TRBV9 | - | TGTGCCAGCAGCACTAGCGTGGGCTCCTACAATGAGCAGTTCTTC | CASSTSVGSYNEQFF
- | TRBJ1-4 | TRBV25-1 | - | TGTGCCAGCAGTGCTTTTGGGGGTGGGGATGAAAAACTGTTTTTT | CASSAFGGGDEKLFF
- | TRBJ2-7 | TRBV4-3 | - | TGCGCCAGCAGCCAAGAGAGACAGTCGATCCGTCTCGAGCAGTACTTC | CASSQERQSIRLEQYF
- | TRBJ2-3 | TRBV6-5 | - | TGTGCCAGCAGAACACTATACCCCCTTACGGATACGCAGTATTTT | CASRTLYPLTDTQYF
- | TRBJ2-5 | TRBV24-1 | once | TGTGCCACCAGTGGTAGGGGGACCCAAGAGACCCAGTACTTC | CATSGRGTQETQYF
- | TRBJ2-2 | TRBV11-2 | once | TGTGCCAGCAGCTTACAGGTCACCGGGGAGCTGTTTTTT | CASSLQVTGELFF
TRBD1 | TRBJ1-1 | TRBV15 | - | TGTGCCACCAGCAACGACAGGGGTTTGAACACTGAAGCTTTCTTT | CATSNDRGLNTEAFF
- | TRBJ2-7 | TRBV5-4 | - | TGTGCCAGCAGCTTGGGGCCGGGCGAGCAGTACTTC | CASSLGPGEQYF
- | TRBJ2-1 | TRBV6-2/TRBV6-3 | - | TGTGCCAGCAGCCCCCAGGTGGTCAATGAGCAGTTCTTC | CASSPQVVNEQFF
- | TRBJ1-5 | TRBV18 | few | TGTGCCAGCTCACCGAGGCAGGGAGGCAATCAGCCCCAGCATTTT | CASSPRQGGNQPQHF